This entry is about one T cell receptor (beta chain). Its specificity is not known. This sample stems from a study of cytomegalovirus exposure and HLA in healthy donors. About the study: As released early, the data held about 85 million unique TCRs from HLA-typed donors. Study-wide results and limits: Presence/absence analyses treated sequencing depth as roughly uniform across donors.

Amplification used 60 Vbeta primers and 13 Jbeta primers. The method was immunoSEQ multiplex PCR; TCRdb's version includes in-frame clones alone and lacks a portion of them. The sample shows hundreds of thousands of clones, about 89% of them seen only once. Trimming took 5 bases from V and 0 from J; bases not matched to a gene: 15. Germline CDR1 and CDR2: SGHAT and FQNNGV. This CDR3 comprises 18 residues. The chain recombines TRBV11-2 with TRBJ1-1; 7 bases are shared with TRBD1. The sample taken for sequencing was PBMCs. The receptor was derived from a woman younger than 35 in good health and CMV-seronegative. The CDR3 loop reads CASSTRYETGFMNTEAFF. CDR3 nucleotide sequence: TGTGCCAGCAGCACAAGGTATGAGACAGGGTTCATGAACACTGAAGCTTTCTTT.